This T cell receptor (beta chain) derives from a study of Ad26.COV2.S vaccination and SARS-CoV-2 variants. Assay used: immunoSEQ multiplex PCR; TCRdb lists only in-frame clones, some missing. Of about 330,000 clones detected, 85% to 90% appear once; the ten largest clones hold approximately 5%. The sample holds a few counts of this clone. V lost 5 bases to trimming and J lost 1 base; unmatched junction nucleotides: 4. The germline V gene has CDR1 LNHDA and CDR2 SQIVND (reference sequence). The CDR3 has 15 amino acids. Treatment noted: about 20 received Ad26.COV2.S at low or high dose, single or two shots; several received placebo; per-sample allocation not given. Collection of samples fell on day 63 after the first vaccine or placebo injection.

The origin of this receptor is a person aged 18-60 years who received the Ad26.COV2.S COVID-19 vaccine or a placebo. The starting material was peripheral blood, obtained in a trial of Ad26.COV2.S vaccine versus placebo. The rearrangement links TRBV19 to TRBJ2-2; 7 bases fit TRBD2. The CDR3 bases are TGTGCCAGTAGTGTTGAGCGGGGGAACACCGGGGAGCTGTTTTTT. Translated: CASSVERGNTGELFF.